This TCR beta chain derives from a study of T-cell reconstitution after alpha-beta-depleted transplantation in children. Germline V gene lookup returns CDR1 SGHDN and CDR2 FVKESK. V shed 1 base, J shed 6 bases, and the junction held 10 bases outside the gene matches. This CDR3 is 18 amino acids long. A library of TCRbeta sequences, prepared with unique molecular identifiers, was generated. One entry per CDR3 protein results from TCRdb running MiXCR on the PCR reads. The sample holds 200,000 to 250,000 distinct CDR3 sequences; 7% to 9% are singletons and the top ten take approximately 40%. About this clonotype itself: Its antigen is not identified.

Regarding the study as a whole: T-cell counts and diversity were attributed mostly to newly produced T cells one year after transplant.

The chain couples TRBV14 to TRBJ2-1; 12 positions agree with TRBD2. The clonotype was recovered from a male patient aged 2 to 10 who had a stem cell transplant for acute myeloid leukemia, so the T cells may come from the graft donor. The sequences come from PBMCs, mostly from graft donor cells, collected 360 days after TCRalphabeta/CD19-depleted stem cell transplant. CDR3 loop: CASSQGPSGRAPFNEQFF. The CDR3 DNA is TGTGCCAGCAGCCAAGGTCCTAGCGGGAGGGCCCCCTTCAATGAGCAGTTCTTC. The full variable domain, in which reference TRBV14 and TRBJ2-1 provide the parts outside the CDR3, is EAGVTQFPSHSVIEKGQTVTLRCDPISGHDNLYWYRRVMGKEIKFLLHFVKESKQDESGMPNNRFLAERTGGTYSTLKVQPAELEDSGVYFCASSQGPSGRAPFNEQFFGPGTRLTVL.